The present T cell receptor beta chain was sequenced within a study of T cells in Graves' hyperthyroidism and ophthalmopathy (dated by TCRdb to between 2017 and 2020). Regarding the research as a whole: Peripheral blood samples were taken at initial diagnosis, before any treatment was given. TCR V-J signatures able to tell the groups apart were searched for in a discovery cohort of around 95 patients, of whom around 43 had Graves' ophthalmopathy and 57 had stable Graves' hyperthyroidism. Whether ophthalmopathy could be predicted prospectively was tested in an independent validation cohort made up of 18 to 20 hyperthyroidism patients plus 17 patients who later progressed to ophthalmopathy. The 100 discovery patients were divided at random into training and test sets in a 7:3 ratio. In several Graves' hyperthyroidism patients, the study also compared T-cell repertoires from thyroid tissue with T-cell repertoires from blood. Following sampling, methimazole starting at 30 mg daily was given to hyperthyroidism patients, and high-dose intravenous methylprednisolone was given to ophthalmopathy patients. The paper describes TCR Vbeta CDR3 sequencing of around 140 peripheral blood samples, made up of roughly 45 ophthalmopathy patients, some 80 hyperthyroidism patients and roughly 17 progressor patients.

This clonotype has only a few counts. Its antigen target is currently unknown. Base qualities are not provided; no much larger clone lies one nucleotide away. What the work shows at the level of the full study, not this receptor alone: In validation, progression to ophthalmopathy was predicted by the model with around 70% sensitivity and 72.22% specificity, a median of about 6.4 months before onset. Blood samples also contained most of the expanded thyroid clonotypes (frequency above 0.001), which suggests that blood repertoires may reflect thyroid immune responses. Sample size was not statistically predetermined, and investigators were not blinded to group allocation. A 13 V-J signature model separated ophthalmopathy from stable hyperthyroidism, with roughly 88% sensitivity and 81.08% specificity in cross-validation and 80%/75% in testing.

The TCR beta CDR3 regions were amplified from the RNA transcripts. For the first round of RT-PCR on the TCR CDR3, the HTBI primer set was used together with the Qiagen OneStep RT-PCR kit. Libraries were constructed in a second round of multiplex PCR, after which size selection and purification were carried out. Paired-end sequencing of the libraries was performed with 100 bp reads on an Illumina HiSeq2000. For the original study's pipeline: SOAPnuke was used to process the raw data, removing reads that contained adapters or uncalled bases, had a mean Phred below 15, or lacked an exact match to the constant primer or identifier. High-quality paired reads were merged using COPE v1.2.5, and each unique nucleotide sequence was defined as a clonotype. Clonotypes were aligned to IMGT TRBV, TRBD and TRBJ reference segments using MiTCR v1.1. Only V-J combinations with frequency above 0.0001, covering 99.2% of repertoires, were analysed. The TCS score was defined as the ratio of F50 (clonal expansion) to E x V (chaos), calculated using BLOSUM62-based TCRdist between CDR3 peptides within each V-J. Welch's t-statistics and random forest reduced 500 to 550 V-J features to about 12, which were used in a naive Bayes classifier (R e1071). The raw public data were reprocessed by TCRdb itself: fastp quality trimming at Q25, MiXCR clonotype calling, in-frame beta chains only. Records with the same CDR3 protein are collapsed into one entry carrying the most frequent genes and DNA. V and J calls and clone size were set by TCRdb, not the authors. The sample data list 490,000 or so distinct CDR3 sequences, and nearly 20% of these were observed just once. The ten top clones hold roughly 44% of the sample.

V sheds 1 base and J sheds 5 bases, leaving 13 bases between their ends. CDR1 and CDR2 (MNHEY, SMNVEV) derive from the germline V gene (reference sequence). From cysteine to phenylalanine, the CDR3 is 15 amino acids long. The kept DNA is CDR3 alone, 45 bases in frame from the first base. Ophthalmopathy patients had moderately to severely active disease, with a Clinical Activity Score of 3 or more, a NOSPECS grade of 4 or more, and a disease duration of less than 3 months. Any patient with an uncontrolled infection, another autoimmune disease, pregnancy or lactation was excluded. Diagnoses were based on clinical symptoms, serum thyroxine and TRAb, thyroid ultrasound and orbital computed tomography. Ficoll-Paque density gradient centrifugation was used to isolate PBMCs from 8 to 10 ml of fresh peripheral blood. Trizol reagent was used to extract total RNA, and RNA quality was then checked on an Agilent 2100 Bioanalyzer.

The specimen was blood. Recombination linked TRBV27 to TRBJ2-3; no D gene call is confident. The receptor comes from a man aged 40-50 years with Graves' ophthalmopathy. The sequenced DNA: TGTGCCAGCAGTTTATTGGACCGGTTGGAAGATACGCAGTATTTT. The resulting protein is CASSLLDRLEDTQYF.